These 26 T cell receptor beta chains originate from one sample sequenced in a study of memory CD8 T cells in hepatitis C reinfection. Time point noted: pre-reinfection, 55 to 20 weeks before reinfection detection. No in vitro expansion preceded TCR sequencing of the sorted cells. This table comes from immunoSEQ multiplex PCR, and its TCRdb copy is limited to in-frame clones, with some not included. The sample carries tens of thousands of clones, just under 90% recorded once. Sequencing was carried out using naive CD8+ T cells sorted from blood. These receptors all stem from a man aged 18 to 35 with hepatitis C virus infection.

This clone appeared once. A read error may produce the germline difference seen at one junction end. The chain joins TRBV10-2 to TRBJ2-7; D is ambiguous. The CDR3 consists of 12 residues. CDR1 WSHSY and CDR2 SAAADI come from the germline V gene. This CDR3 reads CANSERSYEQYF. CDR3 in DNA: TGCGCCAACAGTGAGCGCTCCTACGAGCAGTACTTC.

The CDR3, as DNA: TGCGCCAGCAGCCAAACTACTGATTGGCAATCAGAGACCCAGTACTTC. Translation: CASSQTTDWQSETQYF. The chain joins TRBV4-1 to TRBJ2-5; the D is unclear. CDR1 is MGHRA, CDR2 YSYEKL, per germline. The CDR3 spans 16 residues. With 2 bases removed from V and 4 bases from J, the gap between germline ends came to 17 bases.

V usage is TRBV7-9 and J usage is TRBJ2-5; TRBD1 matches 7 bases. Germline V lookup: CDR1 SEHNR, CDR2 FQNEAQ (reference sequence). Trimming removed 5 bases from V and 5 bases from J; junction bases left unmatched: 17. This CDR3 has 17 residues. For the CDR3, the DNA is TGTGCCAGCAGCCGAAGAGGAAAACAGGGGAAGTGGGAGACCCAGTACTTC. This encodes CASSRRGKQGKWETQYF.

V and J are TRBV28 and TRBJ2-7, with 8 bases lining up with TRBD1. The germline CDR1 and CDR2 sequences are MDHEN and SYDVKM. CDR3 size: 14 residues. V lost 5 bases to trimming and J lost 3 bases; unmatched junction nucleotides: 6. CDR3 amino acids: CASSGLGQDYEQYF. Here the CDR3 DNA reads TGTGCCAGCAGTGGCCTGGGACAGGACTACGAGCAGTACTTC.

This sequence joins TRBV7-9 and TRBJ2-3, with D maybe TRBD2 (7 bases). This CDR3 region has 16 residues. The germline V and J ends were trimmed by 4 bases and 1 base, with 15 bases remaining between them. CDR1 is SEHNR and CDR2 is FQNEAQ in the germline V gene (reference sequence). This CDR3 reads CASSSVGGVGTDTQYF. The CDR3 DNA reads TGTGCCAGCAGCTCGGTAGGGGGGGTGGGCACAGATACGCAGTATTTT.

The rearrangement uses TRBV4-1 and TRBJ1-2; TRBD1 aligns across 8 bases. V shed 4 bases and J 6 bases; nucleotides not matched to a gene: 4. CDR3 length equals 13 residues. Germline V CDR1 and CDR2: MGHRA, YSYEKL. The CDR3 here is CASSRTGIDGYTF. CDR3 coding DNA: TGCGCCAGCAGCCGGACAGGGATCGATGGCTACACCTTC.

The J gene is TRBJ2-7, the V gene TRBV7-3; tentative D call: TRBD1 (6 bases). Trimming removed 5 bases at V and 0 bases at J, with 20 bases between. The CDR3 contains 17 residues. From germline, CDR1 is SGHTA and CDR2 FQGTGA. The CDR3 bases are TGTGCCAGCAGCGAACGCCCCCCCGGACAGCCCTCCTACGAGCAGTACTTC. It is translated as CASSERPPGQPSYEQYF.

V is TRBV6-5 and J is TRBJ2-1; 12 positions agree with TRBD1. Germline lookup yields CDR1 MNHEY and CDR2 SVGAGI. V lost 7 bases and J lost 7; bases outside the gene matches: 8. The length of the CDR3 is 15 residues. This CDR3 is CASTTGTGGANEQFF. CDR3 nucleotide sequence: TGTGCCAGCACCACCGGGACAGGGGGCGCAAATGAGCAGTTCTTC.

The rearrangement links TRBV27 to TRBJ2-7; the match to TRBD1 covers 10 bases. This CDR3 contains 14 residues. J was trimmed by 6 bases and V by 2 bases; bases with no gene match: 4. Germline loops: CDR1 MNHEY, CDR2 SMNVEV (reference sequence). In DNA, the CDR3 is TGTGCCAGCAGTTTACGGGGGACAGGGGTCGAGCAGTACTTC. It codes for CASSLRGTGVEQYF.

The chain uses TRBV7-9 and TRBJ2-1, with 9 bases fitting TRBD2. CDR1 is SEHNR, CDR2 FQNEAQ, per germline (reference sequence). The CDR3 spans 15 residues. The J segment lost 2 bases and the V segment lost 5 bases, leaving 4 bases of the junction unmatched. The CDR3 spells CASSRGLATYNEQFF. The CDR3, as DNA: TGTGCCAGCAGCCGTGGACTAGCGACCTACAATGAGCAGTTCTTC.

The chain couples TRBV19 to TRBJ2-2, with D hard to call. Germline CDR1 is LNHDA and CDR2 is SQIVND (reference sequence). The CDR3 has 14 amino acids. Deletions cut 0 bases from V and 1 base from J, with 3 bases between. The CDR3 coding sequence is TGTGCCAGTAGTATAGACCAGAACACCGGGGAGCTGTTTTTT. Translated: CASSIDQNTGELFF.

The chain links TRBV7-9 to TRBJ2-1, with 10 bases aligning to TRBD2. CDR3 length: 16 amino acids. The V segment lost 2 bases and the J segment 6 bases; nucleotides outside the gene matches: 7. CDR1 is SEHNR and CDR2 is FQNEAQ in the germline V gene (reference sequence). CDR3 sequence (DNA): TGTGCCAGCAGCTTAATTTCTGGGACTAGCGTCAATGAGCAGTTCTTC. Its translation: CASSLISGTSVNEQFF.

The V and J genes are TRBV5-5 and TRBJ1-1; 10 nucleotides match TRBD1. The CDR3 length is 17 residues. Germline CDR1 SGHKS, CDR2 YYEKEE (reference sequence). Trimming cost V 0 bases and J 1 base; bases outside gene matches: 6. The CDR3 protein is CASSLEGTGVGNTEAFF. The DNA of the CDR3 is TGTGCCAGCAGCTTGGAGGGGACAGGGGTTGGGAACACTGAAGCTTTCTTT.

The V call is TRBV20-1, the J call TRBJ1-1, with D unresolved. Germline V lookup: CDR1 DFQATT, CDR2 SNEGSKA (reference sequence). Deletions cut 2 bases from V and 6 bases from J, with 4 bases between. The CDR3 covers 10 residues. In DNA, the CDR3 is TGCAGTGCTAGAACGGCTGAAGCTTTCTTT. Translated, it gives CSARTAEAFF.

This clone was seen only once. The rearrangement uses TRBV29-1 and TRBJ2-2; D gene unclear. Germline V lookup: CDR1 SQVTM, CDR2 ANQGSEA. The CDR3 sequence is 13 residues long. V lost 5 bases, J lost 0 bases, and 7 bases lay in between. CDR3 region: CSVSQSNTGELFF. CDR3 nucleotides: TGCAGCGTTTCCCAGTCGAACACCGGGGAGCTGTTTTTT.

The rearrangement joins TRBV15 to TRBJ2-2; D is unclear. Trimming took 5 bases from V and 4 from J, leaving 11 bases between them. Germline V gene lookup returns CDR1 LNHNV and CDR2 YYDKDF (reference sequence). CDR3 length: 14 residues. The CDR3 sequence is CATSLLRATGELFF. Written as DNA, the CDR3 is TGTGCCACCAGCCTCCTAAGAGCCACCGGGGAGCTGTTTTTT.

The CDR3, as DNA: TGTGCCAGCAGTCCTTACAATGAGCAGTTCTTC. This gives the protein CASSPYNEQFF. The V call is TRBV28, the J call TRBJ2-1; no firm D call. This CDR3 is built from 11 residues. V lost 5 bases to trimming and J lost 4 bases, with 3 bases between them. Germline V CDR1 and CDR2: MDHEN, SYDVKM. The full variable domain, in which reference TRBV28 and TRBJ2-1 provide the parts outside the CDR3, is DVKVTQSSRYLVKRTGEKVFLECVQDMDHENMFWYRQDPGLGLRLIYFSYDVKMKEKGDIPEGYSVSREKKERFSLILESASTNQTSMYLCASSPYNEQFFGPGTRLTVL.

The rearrangement uses TRBV7-8 and TRBJ2-1, with 10 nucleotides matching TRBD2. Trimming removed 5 bases from V and 6 bases from J; junction bases left unmatched: 16. The V gene's germline CDR1 is SGHVS and CDR2 FQNEAQ. The CDR3 totals 18 residues. The CDR3 loop is CASSRGLASAGHLNEQFF. The CDR3 region has the DNA TGTGCCAGCAGCCGGGGACTAGCGAGCGCAGGCCACCTCAATGAGCAGTTCTTC.

Remarks on this clone: Compared with germline, one end of the junction differs, possibly owing to a read error. Additional DNA sequences in this sample encode the identical CDR3. This chain links TRBV7-3 with TRBJ2-3; 9 bases map to TRBD2. The CDR3 is 14 amino acids. The germline gives CDR1 SGHTA, CDR2 FQGTGA. The CDR3 sequence is CASSLAGGTDTQYF. The CDR3 nucleotides read TGTGCCAGCAGCTTGGCGGGAGGGACAGATACGCAGTACTTT.

The chain links TRBV11-2 to TRBJ2-2; D is unclear. The germline gives CDR1 SGHAT, CDR2 FQNNGV. The CDR3 runs to 14 residues. Deletions cut 4 bases from V and 0 bases from J, with 6 bases between. The CDR3 sequence: CASSSIPNTGELFF. CDR3 coding DNA: TGTGCCAGCAGCTCCATTCCGAACACCGGGGAGCTGTTTTTT.

The rearrangement uses TRBV19 and TRBJ2-1; 14 bases fit TRBD2. This CDR3 contains 18 residues. Germline V CDR1 and CDR2: LNHDA, SQIVND (reference sequence). The V and J ends lost 2 bases and 4 bases, in that order; junction bases with no gene match: 7. The CDR3 nucleotides are TGTGCCAGTAGTATAAGACTAGCGGGAGGGCTGCTTTACAATGAGCAGTTCTTC. Protein sequence: CASSIRLAGGLLYNEQFF.

V usage is TRBV10-2 and J usage is TRBJ1-1; D remains ambiguous. From germline, CDR1 is WSHSY and CDR2 SAAADI. The V gene lost 0 bases and the J gene lost 4 bases, with 12 bases spanning the gap. This CDR3 is built from 15 residues. As DNA, the CDR3 is TGCGCCAGCAGTGAGTCGACGGTCGGGGTCACTGAAGCTTTCTTT. Amino acids: CASSESTVGVTEAFF.

In this sample, this clone turned up once. The genes are TRBV2 and TRBJ2-7; TRBD2 matches 9 bases. This CDR3 has 15 residues. The germline gives CDR1 SNHLY, CDR2 FYNNEI. V was pared by 1 base and J by 3 bases, with 4 bases of the junction left unmatched. The CDR3 sequence is CASSEGPSGIYEQYF. CDR3 DNA sequence: TGTGCCAGCAGTGAAGGGCCTAGCGGGATCTACGAGCAGTACTTC.

The V gene is TRBV6-6, the J gene TRBJ2-5; possible D gene TRBD1, 5 bases. With the DNA end fitting TRBJ2-7 better, the J assignment may be wrong. This CDR3 region has 14 residues. Germline V gene lookup returns CDR1 MNHNY and CDR2 SVGAGI (reference sequence). CDR3 nucleotide sequence: TGTGCCAGCAGTCCCCAGGACATCCTCTCCGAGCAGTACTTC. Translation: CASSPQDILSEQYF.

The chain uses TRBV11-1 and TRBJ2-7; TRBD1 matches 8 bases. The length of the CDR3 is 15 residues. With 5 bases clipped from V and 0 bases from J, the junction kept 6 bases outside the gene matches. Germline V gene data show CDR1 as SGHAT and CDR2 as FQDESV (reference sequence). CDR3 sequence (DNA): TGTGCCAGCAGCCCTAGACAGGGGCCCTCCTACGAGCAGTACTTC. This gives the protein CASSPRQGPSYEQYF.

This clone was recorded only once. This chain uses TRBV9 with TRBJ1-2, with a tentative D call TRBD1 (5 bases). This CDR3 has 14 amino acids. The ends were cut back, 4 bases at V and 1 base at J, with 11 bases in the middle. Per the germline V gene, CDR1 is SGDLS and CDR2 is YYNGEE. The CDR3: CASSPDGGNYGYTF. CDR3 DNA: TGTGCCAGCAGCCCAGACGGGGGTAACTATGGCTACACCTTC.